What follows are 7 T cell receptor beta chains derived from one specimen sequenced in a study of T cell clonality in common variable immunodeficiency. General study findings and limits: Common variable immunodeficiency TCR beta sequences reportedly had fewer deletions and N-nucleotide insertions.

The assay was immunoSEQ multiplex PCR, and TCRdb's table has in-frame clones only and misses some. The sample yields some 10,000 clones, without any singletons. Their antigen targets remain unknown. Sequences were obtained from peripheral blood mononuclear cells. These receptors were collected from a human donor with common variable immunodeficiency.

Concerning this clone itself: The read halts 3 residues ahead of the CDR3 end, with the missing end drawn from the germline J gene. The V gene is TRBV2, the J gene TRBJ2-1; D not resolved. The CDR3 totals 15 residues. CDR1 and CDR2 from the germline V gene are SNHLY and FYNNEI. Between the trimmed V and J ends, which lost 5 bases and 2 bases, there was a span of 13 bases. This CDR3 is CASSPVASTYNEQFF. Partial CDR3 DNA: TGTGCCAGCAGTCCAGTAGCTTCCACCTACAATGAG.

This clone was found a few times. The read halts 3 residues ahead of the CDR3 end, with the missing end drawn from the germline J gene. This chain joins TRBV20-1 and TRBJ2-1; the match to TRBD2 covers 11 bases. This CDR3 region has 15 residues. V gave up 0 bases and J gave up 4 bases; unmatched junction bases: 2. Germline loops: CDR1 DFQATT, CDR2 SNEGSKA (reference sequence). The CDR3 protein is CSARDLAGGYNEQFF. CDR3 bases read: TGCAGTGCTAGAGACCTAGCGGGAGGATACAATGAG.

Concerning this clone itself: The CDR3 goes on 3 residues after the read ends, and that part is filled in from the germline J gene. The chain links TRBV7-9 to TRBJ2-1, with no clear D. Trimming shortened V by 2 bases and J by 8 bases, and 7 bases separated the two germline ends. CDR1 and CDR2 from the germline V gene are SEHNR and FQNEAQ (reference sequence). The CDR3 loop spans 12 amino acids. This CDR3 reads CASSLLGDEQFF. The CDR3 DNA, read in part, is TGTGCCAGCAGCTTACTGGGCGATGAG.

Points on this clone: The read terminates 3 residues before the CDR3 end, so the remaining end is supplied by the germline J gene. The rearrangement links TRBV7-9 to TRBJ1-5; D unclear. Trimming took 1 base from V and 3 from J, leaving 4 bases between them. There are 13 residues in the CDR3. The germline V gene has CDR1 SEHNR and CDR2 FQNEAQ (reference sequence). The CDR3 reads CASSLDFNQPQHF. The sequenced CDR3 bases are TGTGCCAGCAGCTTAGACTTCAATCAGCCC.

Details on this clone: The CDR3 goes on 3 residues after the read ends, and that part is filled in from the germline J gene. The V gene is TRBV6-2 or TRBV6-3, the J gene TRBJ2-7, with 12 bases aligning to TRBD2. V lost 4 bases and J lost 2; bases outside the gene matches: 0. This CDR3 contains 14 residues. Germline assignment: CDR1 MNHEY and CDR2 SVGEGT. CDR3 DNA, as far as it was read: TGTGCCAGCAGTTCTAGCGGGAGGGCCTACGAG. Translated: CASSSSGRAYE. The complete CDR3 protein is CASSSSGRAYEQYF.

In this sample, this clone turned up a few times. The observed sequence ends 3 residues before the CDR3 terminus, with the missing tail filled in from the germline J gene. The chain uses TRBV7-3 and TRBJ2-2; TRBD2 matches 11 bases. Per the germline V gene, CDR1 is SGHTA and CDR2 is FQGTGA. After removal of 5 bases from V and 1 base from J, the junction contained 6 bases not matched to a gene. The CDR3 has 17 residues. The sequenced CDR3 bases are TGTGCCAGCAGCCCGGGACTAGCGGTCCTGAACACCGGGGAG. Its protein product is CASSPGLAVLNTGE. The complete CDR3 protein is CASSPGLAVLNTGELFF.

In regard to this clone: The read terminates 3 residues before the CDR3 end, so the remaining end is supplied by the germline J gene. The chain uses TRBV7-2 and TRBJ2-7; D possibly corresponds to TRBD2 (6 bases). The V end lost 3 bases, the J end lost 5 bases, and 14 bases lay between the germline ends. The V gene's germline CDR1 is SGHTA and CDR2 FQGNSA. This CDR3 region has 14 residues. CDR3 DNA, as far as it was read: TGTGCCAGCAGCTTTTCTACTAGCCGCCACGAG. Translated: CASSFSTSRHE. The full CDR3 protein reads CASSFSTSRHEQYF.